This TCR beta chain was documented in a study of T cells after yellow fever vaccination. This clonotype was counted only a few times. This CDR3 is 15 amino acids long. V trimming: 4 bases; J trimming: 6 bases; junction bases outside the gene matches: 4. TCRdb independently ran MiXCR on the 5' RACE reads; one entry per CDR3 protein. The sample includes 450,000 to 650,000 distinct CDR3 sequences, around a fifth of them seen just once. This TCR was sampled from a man between 18 and 29 years old who received the YFV17D yellow fever vaccine. This chain uses TRBV12-3 or TRBV12-4 with TRBJ2-2, with 11 bases fitting TRBD1. Sample: PBMCs, taken roughly 20 days after the first yellow fever vaccination. The DNA for the CDR3 is TGTGCCAGCAGTTGGGGGACAGGGGGTTCCGGGGAGCTGTTTTTT. It is translated as CASSWGTGGSGELFF.